A single sample gave rise to the 2 T cell receptor beta chains below, sequenced in a study of blood T cell repertoires in COVID-19. Measured with immunoSEQ multiplex PCR; TCRdb has only the in-frame clones, and not every one. The profile covers under 300,000 clones, with about four fifths appearing a single time and approximately 9% taken by the ten largest. Sequencing was performed on peripheral blood. Every receptor here comes from a woman aged 50 to 65 who had recovered from COVID-19.

The CDR3 sequence: CASSSAIVSNTIYF. In DNA form, the CDR3 reads TGTGCCAGCAGCTCAGCCATAGTAAGCAACACCATATATTTT. The rearrangement links TRBV7-9 to TRBJ1-3; D gene unclear. This CDR3 region has 14 residues. Per germline, CDR1 SEHNR and CDR2 FQNEAQ (reference sequence). V was pared by 4 bases and J by 7 bases, with 14 bases between.

This clone was picked up a small number of times. The chain links TRBV9 to TRBJ2-1, with TRBD1 matching over 10 bases. V shed 3 bases, J shed 9 bases, and the junction held 6 bases outside the gene matches. Per the germline V gene, CDR1 is SGDLS and CDR2 is YYNGEE. This CDR3 is built from 14 residues. CDR3 sequence reads: CASSGQGAGFEQFF. The CDR3 bases are TGTGCCAGCAGCGGACAGGGGGCAGGATTTGAGCAGTTCTTC.